This T cell receptor (beta chain) was found in a study of cytomegalovirus exposure and HLA in healthy donors. Study-wide results and limits: Usually a TCR sequence was rare, but some public TCRs were found in many donors. The study recorded more than 150 TCR beta chains that were cytomegalovirus-associated. Within the 100 to 150 validation repertoires, first-cohort TCR clusters tended to co-occur, according to a later analysis. Specific recognition of CMV antigens was confirmed in vitro for a few chains (all CMV-associated).

Produced via immunoSEQ multiplex PCR; TCRdb's table is partial and in-frame only. Of hundreds of thousands of clones in the sample, around 86% were seen once. Looked up from germline, CDR1 is SGHVS and CDR2 is FQNEAQ. This CDR3 spans 15 amino acids. Trimming pared 1 base from V and 1 base from J, leaving 10 bases between. As regards this clone: Its antigen remains unknown.

This sequence joins TRBV7-8 and TRBJ2-5; D unresolved. The sample consisted of PBMCs. The TCR comes from a woman under 40 in good health and CMV-seropositive. The CDR3 loop is CASSLVEQSQETQYF. The DNA for the CDR3 is TGTGCCAGCAGCTTAGTTGAACAGAGCCAAGAGACCCAGTACTTC.